This passage covers 2 T cell receptor beta chains from one sample sequenced in a study of OX40 agonist ivuxolimab in advanced cancers. Generated by immunoSEQ multiplex PCR, the TCRdb table keeps only in-frame clones and is missing some. In the table there are roughly 120,000 clones, roughly 90% of which are singletons. The sequencing here drew on CD4+ or CD8+ T cells sorted from blood, taken in a trial of the OX40 agonist ivuxolimab. The origin of the receptors is an adult with an advanced solid tumor such as melanoma, head and neck, liver or kidney cancer.

The rearrangement links TRBV4-2 to TRBJ2-3, with 12 bases fitting TRBD2. CDR1 is LGHNA and CDR2 is YNFKEQ in the germline V gene. The CDR3 is 18 residues long. With 3 bases clipped from V and 1 base from J, the junction kept 8 bases outside the gene matches. The CDR3 DNA sequence: TGTGCCAGCAGCCACGGGACTAGCGGGTTGGATGGCACAGATACGCAGTATTTT. Its translation: CASSHGTSGLDGTDTQYF.

The chain employs TRBV27 and TRBJ2-3; 7 positions match TRBD1. CDR1 and CDR2 (germline): MNHEY, SMNVEV (reference sequence). V dropped 2 bases and J dropped 3; count of bases not matched to a gene: 8. CDR3 length: 16 residues. The CDR3: CASSLKRTGGTDTQYF. CDR3 coding DNA: TGTGCCAGCAGTTTAAAAAGGACAGGTGGGACAGATACGCAGTATTTT.